This TCR beta chain was obtained from a study of T cell repertoires in cytomegalovirus infection. The overall study: HLA-B-restricted CMV epitopes that are well studied, plus recently identified HLA-C-restricted ones, were used by the study. Carrying CMV and the relevant HLA type showed in public TCR beta signatures.

This clonotype was picked up a small number of times. Its antigen is not identified. This CDR3 spans 12 amino acids. Germline V gene lookup returns CDR1 MNHNS and CDR2 SASEGT. The ends were cut back, 4 bases at V and 2 bases at J, with 5 bases in the middle. TCRdb called the reads again in MiXCR, with one record for every CDR3 protein. The sample lists 450,000 to 650,000 distinct CDR3 sequences; approximately 40% were seen once. This clonotype was obtained from a human donor in good health (CMV status not recorded). Some clones in this sample may be carry-over from other donors' samples. This material consisted of cultured PBMCs, taken from culture after CMV antigen stimulation. The chain carries TRBV6-1 and TRBJ1-2; D is ambiguous. The CDR3 sequence is CASSVLNYGYTF. As DNA, the CDR3 is TGTGCCAGCAGTGTCCTCAACTATGGCTACACCTTC.